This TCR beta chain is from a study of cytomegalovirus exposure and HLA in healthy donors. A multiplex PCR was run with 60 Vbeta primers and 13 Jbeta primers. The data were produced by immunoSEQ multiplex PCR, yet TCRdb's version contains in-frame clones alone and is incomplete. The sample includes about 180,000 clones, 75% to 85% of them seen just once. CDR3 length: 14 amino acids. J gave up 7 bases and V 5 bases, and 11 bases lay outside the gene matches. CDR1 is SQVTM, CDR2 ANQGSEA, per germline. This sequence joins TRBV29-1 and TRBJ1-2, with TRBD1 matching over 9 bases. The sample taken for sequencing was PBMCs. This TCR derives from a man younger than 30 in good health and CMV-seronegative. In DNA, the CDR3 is TGCAGCGTTCGGTCTCCGGGACAGGGATGTGGCTACACCTTC. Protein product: CSVRSPGQGCGYTF.